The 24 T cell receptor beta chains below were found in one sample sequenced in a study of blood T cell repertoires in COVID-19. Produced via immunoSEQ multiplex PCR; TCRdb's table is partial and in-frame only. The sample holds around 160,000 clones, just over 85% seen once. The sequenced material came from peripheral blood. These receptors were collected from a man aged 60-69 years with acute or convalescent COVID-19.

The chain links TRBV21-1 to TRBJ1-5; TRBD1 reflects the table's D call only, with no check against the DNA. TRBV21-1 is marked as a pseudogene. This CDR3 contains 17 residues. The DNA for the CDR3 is TGTGCCAGCAGCCGAAACCGGGACAGCGAGGCCAATCAGCCCCAGCATTTT. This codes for CASSRNRDSEANQPQHF.

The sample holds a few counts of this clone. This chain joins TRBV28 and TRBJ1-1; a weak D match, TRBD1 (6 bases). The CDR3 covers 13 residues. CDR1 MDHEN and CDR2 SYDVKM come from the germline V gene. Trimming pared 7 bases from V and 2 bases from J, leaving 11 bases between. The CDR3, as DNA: TGTGCCAGCACCTGGGGGGGCAACACTGAAGCTTTCTTT. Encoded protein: CASTWGGNTEAFF.

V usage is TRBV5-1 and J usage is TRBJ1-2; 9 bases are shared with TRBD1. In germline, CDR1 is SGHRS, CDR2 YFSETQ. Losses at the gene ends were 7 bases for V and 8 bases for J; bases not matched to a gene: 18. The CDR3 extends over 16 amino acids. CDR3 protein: CASQDGGGQGSQGYTF. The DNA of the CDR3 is TGCGCCAGCCAAGATGGCGGGGGACAGGGTTCGCAAGGCTACACCTTC. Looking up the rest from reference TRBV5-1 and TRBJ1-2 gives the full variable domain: KAGVTQTPRYLIKTRGQQVTLSCSPISGHRSVSWYQQTPGQGLQFLFEYFSETQRNKGNFPGRFSGRQFSNSRSEMNVSTLELGDSALYLCASQDGGGQGSQGYTFGSGTRLTVV.

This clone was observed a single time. The CDR3 region is CATSRGEAYGNTIYF. DNA of the CDR3: TGTGCCACCAGCAGAGGGGAGGCGTACGGAAACACCATATATTTT. The chain recombines TRBV15 with TRBJ1-3; D is unclear. CDR1 LNHNV and CDR2 YYDKDF come from the germline V gene (reference sequence). The CDR3 runs to 15 residues. With 1 base removed from V and 4 bases from J, the gap between germline ends came to 11 bases.

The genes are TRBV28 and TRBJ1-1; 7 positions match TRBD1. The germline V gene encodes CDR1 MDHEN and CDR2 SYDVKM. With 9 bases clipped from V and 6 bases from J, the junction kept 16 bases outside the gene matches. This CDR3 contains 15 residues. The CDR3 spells CASPPSAGGSAEAFF. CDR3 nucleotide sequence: TGTGCCAGTCCCCCCTCCGCAGGGGGGTCGGCTGAAGCTTTCTTT.

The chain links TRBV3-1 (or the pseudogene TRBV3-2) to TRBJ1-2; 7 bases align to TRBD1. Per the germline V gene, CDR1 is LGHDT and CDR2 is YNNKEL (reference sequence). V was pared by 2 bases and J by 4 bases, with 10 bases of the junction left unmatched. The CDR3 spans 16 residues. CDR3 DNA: TGTGCCAGCAGCCAACCTTTATGGGGACAGAGCTATGGCTACACCTTC. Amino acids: CASSQPLWGQSYGYTF.

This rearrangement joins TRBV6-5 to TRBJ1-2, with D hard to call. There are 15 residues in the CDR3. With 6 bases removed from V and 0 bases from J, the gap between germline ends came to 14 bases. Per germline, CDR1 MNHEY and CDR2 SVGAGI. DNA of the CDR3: TGTGCCAGCAGCTTAAACGGGTACCCTAACTATGGCTACACCTTC. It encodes CASSLNGYPNYGYTF.

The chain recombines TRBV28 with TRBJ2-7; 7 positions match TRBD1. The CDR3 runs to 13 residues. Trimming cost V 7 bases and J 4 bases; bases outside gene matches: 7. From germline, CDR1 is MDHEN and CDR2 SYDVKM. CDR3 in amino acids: CASTRQGRYEQYF. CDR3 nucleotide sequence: TGTGCCAGCACTAGACAGGGTCGATACGAGCAGTACTTC.

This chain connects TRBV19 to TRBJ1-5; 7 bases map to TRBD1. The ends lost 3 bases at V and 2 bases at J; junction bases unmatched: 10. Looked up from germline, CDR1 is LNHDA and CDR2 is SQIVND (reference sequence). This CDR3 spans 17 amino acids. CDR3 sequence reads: CASSIGTDSAGNQPQHF. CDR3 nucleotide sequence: TGTGCCAGTAGTATCGGGACAGACTCAGCGGGCAATCAGCCCCAGCATTTT.

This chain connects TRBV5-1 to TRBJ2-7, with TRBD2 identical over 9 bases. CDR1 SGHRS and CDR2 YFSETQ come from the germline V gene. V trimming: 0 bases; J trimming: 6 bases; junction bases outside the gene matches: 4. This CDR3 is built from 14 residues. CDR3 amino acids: CASSLGGLAFEQYF. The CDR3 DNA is TGCGCCAGCAGCTTGGGGGGACTAGCATTCGAGCAGTACTTC.

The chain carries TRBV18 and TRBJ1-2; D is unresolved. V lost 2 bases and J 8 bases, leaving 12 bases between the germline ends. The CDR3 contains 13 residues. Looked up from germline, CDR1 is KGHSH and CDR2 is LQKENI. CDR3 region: CASSPGPDGGYTF. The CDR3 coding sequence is TGTGCCAGCTCACCAGGGCCGGATGGGGGCTACACCTTC. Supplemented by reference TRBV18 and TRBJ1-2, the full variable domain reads NAGVMQNPRHLVRRRGQEARLRCSPMKGHSHVYWYRQLPEEGLKFMVYLQKENIIDESGMPKERFSAEFPKEGPSILRIQQVVRGDSAAYFCASSPGPDGGYTFGSGTRLTVV.

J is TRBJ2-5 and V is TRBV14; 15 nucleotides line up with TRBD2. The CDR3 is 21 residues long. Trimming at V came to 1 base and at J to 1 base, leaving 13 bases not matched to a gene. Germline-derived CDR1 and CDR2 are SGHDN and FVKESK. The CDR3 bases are TGTGCCAGCAGCCAAGGTCCCCATGGGACTAGCGGGAGGCGTACCCAAGAGACCCAGTACTTC. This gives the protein CASSQGPHGTSGRRTQETQYF.

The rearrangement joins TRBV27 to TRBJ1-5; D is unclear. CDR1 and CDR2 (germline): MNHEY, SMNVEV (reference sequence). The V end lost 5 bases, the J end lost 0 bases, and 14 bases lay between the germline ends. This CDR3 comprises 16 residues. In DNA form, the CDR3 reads TGTGCCAGCAGTCCCCACAGTATCAATAGCAATCAGCCCCAGCATTTT. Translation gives CASSPHSINSNQPQHF.

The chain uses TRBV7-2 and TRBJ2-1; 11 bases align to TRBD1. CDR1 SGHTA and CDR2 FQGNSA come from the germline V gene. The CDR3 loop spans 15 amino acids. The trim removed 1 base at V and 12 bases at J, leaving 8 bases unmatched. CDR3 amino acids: CASSLGERTGGGQFF. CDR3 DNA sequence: TGTGCCAGCAGCTTAGGTGAGAGGACAGGGGGCGGGCAGTTCTTC.

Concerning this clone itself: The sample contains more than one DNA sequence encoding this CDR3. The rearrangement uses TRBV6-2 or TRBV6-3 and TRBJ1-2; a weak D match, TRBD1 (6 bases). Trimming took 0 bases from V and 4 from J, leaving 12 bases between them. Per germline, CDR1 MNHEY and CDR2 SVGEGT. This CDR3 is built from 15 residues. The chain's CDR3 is CASSYSPGGSYGYTF. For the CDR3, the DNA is TGTGCCAGCAGTTACTCGCCGGGGGGCAGCTATGGCTACACCTTC.

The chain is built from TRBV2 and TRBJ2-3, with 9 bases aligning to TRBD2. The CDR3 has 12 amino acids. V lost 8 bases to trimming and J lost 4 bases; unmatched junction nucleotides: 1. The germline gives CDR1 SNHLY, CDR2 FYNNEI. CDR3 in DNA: TGTGCCAGCCGCGGGAGGGCAGATACGCAGTATTTT. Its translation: CASRGRADTQYF.

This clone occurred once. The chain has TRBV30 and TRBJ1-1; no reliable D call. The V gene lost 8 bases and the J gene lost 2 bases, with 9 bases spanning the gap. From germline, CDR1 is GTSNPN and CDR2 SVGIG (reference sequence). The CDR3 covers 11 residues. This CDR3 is CAVHSNTEAFF. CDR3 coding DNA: TGTGCCGTGCACAGTAACACTGAAGCTTTCTTT.

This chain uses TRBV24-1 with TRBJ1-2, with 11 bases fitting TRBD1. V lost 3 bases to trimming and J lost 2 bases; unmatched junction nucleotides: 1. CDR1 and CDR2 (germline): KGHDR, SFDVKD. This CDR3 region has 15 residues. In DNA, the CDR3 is TGTGCCACCAGTGATGGACAGGGGGCAAACTATGGCTACACCTTC. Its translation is CATSDGQGANYGYTF.

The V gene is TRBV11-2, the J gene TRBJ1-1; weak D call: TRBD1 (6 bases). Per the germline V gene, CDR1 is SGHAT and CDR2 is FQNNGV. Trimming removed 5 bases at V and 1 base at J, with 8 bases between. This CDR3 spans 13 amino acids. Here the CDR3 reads CASSQGRNTEAFF. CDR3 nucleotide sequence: TGTGCCAGCAGCCAGGGGCGGAACACTGAAGCTTTCTTT. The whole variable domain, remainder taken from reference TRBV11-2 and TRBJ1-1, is EAGVAQSPRYKIIEKRQSVAFWCNPISGHATLYWYQQILGQGPKLLIQFQNNGVVDDSQLPKDRFSAERLKGVDSTLKIQPAKLEDSAVYLCASSQGRNTEAFFGQGTRLTVV.

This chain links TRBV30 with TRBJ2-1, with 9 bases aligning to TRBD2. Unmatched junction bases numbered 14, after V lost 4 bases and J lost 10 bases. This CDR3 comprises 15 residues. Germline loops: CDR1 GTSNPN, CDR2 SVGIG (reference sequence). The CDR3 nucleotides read TGTGCCTGGAACGGGCTAGCGGGACAGATAGGGGAGCAGTTCTTC. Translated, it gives CAWNGLAGQIGEQFF. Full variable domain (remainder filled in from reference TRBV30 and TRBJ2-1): SQTIHQWPATLVQPVGSPLSLECTVEGTSNPNLYWYRQAAGRGLQLLFYSVGIGQISSEVPQNLSASRPQDRQFILSSKKLLLSDSGFYLCAWNGLAGQIGEQFFGPGTRLTVL.

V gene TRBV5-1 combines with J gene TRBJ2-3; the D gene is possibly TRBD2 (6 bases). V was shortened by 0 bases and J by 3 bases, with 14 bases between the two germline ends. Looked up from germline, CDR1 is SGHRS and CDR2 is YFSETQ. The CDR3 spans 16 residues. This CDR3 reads CASSLARGGTTDTQYF. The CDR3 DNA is TGCGCCAGCAGCTTGGCCCGGGGCGGGACGACAGATACGCAGTATTTT.

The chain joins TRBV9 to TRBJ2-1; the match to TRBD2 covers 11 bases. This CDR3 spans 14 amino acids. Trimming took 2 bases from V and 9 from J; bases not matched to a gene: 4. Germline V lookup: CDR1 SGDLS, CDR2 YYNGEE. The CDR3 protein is CASSVASGGPEQFF. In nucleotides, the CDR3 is TGTGCCAGCAGCGTGGCTAGCGGGGGGCCTGAGCAGTTCTTC.

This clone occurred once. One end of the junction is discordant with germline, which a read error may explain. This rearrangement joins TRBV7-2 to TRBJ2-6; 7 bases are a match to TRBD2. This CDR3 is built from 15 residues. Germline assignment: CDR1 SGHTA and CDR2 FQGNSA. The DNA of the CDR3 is TGTGCCAGCGGCTTGGGAGGGGCCGGGGCCAACGTCCTGACTTTC. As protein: CASGLGGAGANVLTF.

DNA of the CDR3: TGCGCCAGCAGCCAATGGGACTACTCCTACGAGCAGTACTTC. Translating gives CASSQWDYSYEQYF. This rearrangement joins TRBV4-1 to TRBJ2-7, with TRBD2 matching over 7 bases. Germline V lookup: CDR1 MGHRA, CDR2 YSYEKL. With V trimmed by 2 bases and J by 0 bases, 1 base remained unmatched. CDR3 length: 14 residues.